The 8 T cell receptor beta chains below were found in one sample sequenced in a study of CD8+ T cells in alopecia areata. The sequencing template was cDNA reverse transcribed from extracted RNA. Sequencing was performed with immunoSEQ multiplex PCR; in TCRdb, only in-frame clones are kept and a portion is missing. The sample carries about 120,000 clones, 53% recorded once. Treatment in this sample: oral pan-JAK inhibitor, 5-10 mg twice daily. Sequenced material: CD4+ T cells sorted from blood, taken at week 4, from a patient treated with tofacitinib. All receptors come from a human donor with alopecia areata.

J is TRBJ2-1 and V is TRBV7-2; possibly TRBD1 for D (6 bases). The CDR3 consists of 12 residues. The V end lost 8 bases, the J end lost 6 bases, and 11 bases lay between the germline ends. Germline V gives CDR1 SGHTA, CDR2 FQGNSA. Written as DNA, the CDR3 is TGTGCCAGCGCAGTGGGGGCCAATGAGCAGTTCTTC. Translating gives CASAVGANEQFF. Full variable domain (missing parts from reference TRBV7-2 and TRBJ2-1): GAGVSQSPSNKVTEKGKDVELRCDPISGHTALYWYRQSLGQGLEFLIYFQGNSAPDKSGLPSDRFSAERTGGSVSTLTIQRTQQEDSAVYLCASAVGANEQFFGPGTRLTVL.

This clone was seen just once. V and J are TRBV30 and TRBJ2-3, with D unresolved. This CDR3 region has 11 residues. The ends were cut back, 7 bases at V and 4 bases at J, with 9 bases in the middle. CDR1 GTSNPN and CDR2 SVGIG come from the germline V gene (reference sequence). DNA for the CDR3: TGTGCCTTGGGATTGGCAGATACGCAGTATTTT. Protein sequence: CALGLADTQYF.

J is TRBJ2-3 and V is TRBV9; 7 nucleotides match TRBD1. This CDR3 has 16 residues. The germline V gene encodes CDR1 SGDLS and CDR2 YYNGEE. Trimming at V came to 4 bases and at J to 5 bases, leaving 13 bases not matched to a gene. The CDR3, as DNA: TGTGCCAGCAGCTTAAGTACGACAGGGCCTATAGATACGCAGTATTTT. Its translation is CASSLSTTGPIDTQYF.

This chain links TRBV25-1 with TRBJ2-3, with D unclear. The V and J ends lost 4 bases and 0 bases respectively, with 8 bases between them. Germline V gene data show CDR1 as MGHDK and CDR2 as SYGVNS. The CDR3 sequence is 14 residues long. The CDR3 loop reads CASSGTESTDTQYF. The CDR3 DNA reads TGTGCCAGCAGTGGGACGGAGAGCACAGATACGCAGTATTTT.

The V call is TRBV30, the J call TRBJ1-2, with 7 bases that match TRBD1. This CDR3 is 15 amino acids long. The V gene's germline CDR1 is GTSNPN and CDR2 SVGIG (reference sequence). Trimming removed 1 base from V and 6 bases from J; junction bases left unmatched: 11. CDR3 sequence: CAWSGPGGQANGYTF. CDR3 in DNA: TGTGCCTGGAGTGGCCCCGGCGGACAGGCCAATGGCTACACCTTC.

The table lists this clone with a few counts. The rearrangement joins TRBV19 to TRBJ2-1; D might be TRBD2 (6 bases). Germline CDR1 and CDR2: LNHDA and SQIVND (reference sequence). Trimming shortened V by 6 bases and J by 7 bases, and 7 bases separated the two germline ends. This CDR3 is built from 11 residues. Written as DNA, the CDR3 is TGTGCCAGTAGGGCGGGGAATGAGCAGTTCTTC. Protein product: CASRAGNEQFF.

The CDR3 nucleotides read TGCGCCAGCAGCCAAGTCGGCCGCTACGAGCAGTACTTC. Protein sequence: CASSQVGRYEQYF. V and J are TRBV4-1 and TRBJ2-7; D uncertain. This CDR3 contains 13 residues. Trimming cost V 1 base and J 3 bases, with 7 bases left between them. CDR1 MGHRA and CDR2 YSYEKL come from the germline V gene.

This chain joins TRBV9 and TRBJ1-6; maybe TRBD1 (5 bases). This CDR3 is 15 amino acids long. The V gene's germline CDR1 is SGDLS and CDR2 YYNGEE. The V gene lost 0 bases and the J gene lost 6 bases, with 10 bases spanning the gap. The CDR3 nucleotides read TGTGCCAGCAGCGTAGGACGTGACAGTAATTCACCCCTCCACTTT. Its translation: CASSVGRDSNSPLHF.